This T cell receptor (beta chain) was recorded in a study of identical twins. TCRdb re-derived calls from the 5' RACE reads in MiXCR, one entry per CDR3 protein. The sample lists 350,000 or so distinct CDR3 sequences; 9% were seen once. The ends lost 11 bases at V and 0 bases at J; junction bases unmatched: 5. The CDR3 is made up of 13 amino acids. Germline CDR1 and CDR2: KGHSH and LQKENI. In its sample, this clonotype was seen a few times. Its specificity is not known. Study findings and constraints: Weaker excess sharing between twins was seen in beta out-of-frame sequences.

The receptor's source is a woman between 45 and 65 years old in good health. The chain carries TRBV18 and TRBJ2-3; 7 bases match TRBD2. Input material: naive T cells sorted from blood. The CDR3 is CAVAGTSTDTQYF. The CDR3 DNA sequence: TGTGCCGTAGCGGGTACCAGCACAGATACGCAGTATTTT.